These 32 T cell receptor beta chains were all obtained from the same sample, sequenced in a study of shared clonotypes between healthy human individuals. This table comes from immunoSEQ multiplex PCR, and its TCRdb copy is limited to in-frame clones, with some not included. Found here are 2 million to 2.5 million clones, about 92% of them singletons; the top ten hold under 0.45%. The material sequenced was naive CD4+ T cells from PBMCs. Subset given: CD45RA+ positively selected. These receptors were collected from a man aged 18 to 35 in good health. Some clones in this sample may be carry-over from other donors' samples.

V gene TRBV18 combines with J gene TRBJ1-5; TRBD1 agrees at 9 bases. The CDR3 spans 19 residues. V lost 0 bases to trimming and J lost 2 bases; unmatched junction nucleotides: 11. Germline assignment: CDR1 KGHSH and CDR2 LQKENI. CDR3 region: CASSPPGQGGVFGNQPQHF. The DNA for the CDR3 is TGTGCCAGCTCACCACCGGGACAGGGAGGAGTATTTGGCAATCAGCCCCAGCATTTT.

V is TRBV28 and J is TRBJ2-7, with D maybe TRBD1 (6 bases). The CDR3 consists of 12 residues. Trimming took off 4 bases at V and 6 bases at J, with 10 bases between the two ends. The germline CDR1 and CDR2 sequences are MDHEN and SYDVKM. The chain's CDR3 is CASSSGQTEQYF. The CDR3 DNA sequence: TGTGCCAGCAGTTCCGGACAGACCGAGCAGTACTTC.

The J gene is TRBJ1-5, the V gene TRBV30; D gene ambiguous. Per the germline V gene, CDR1 is GTSNPN and CDR2 is SVGIG (reference sequence). CDR3 length equals 14 residues. The CDR3 loop reads CTLLPGSEGQPQHF. CDR3 nucleotide sequence: TGTACCCTACTCCCGGGATCCGAGGGTCAGCCCCAGCATTTT.

The V and J genes are TRBV9 and TRBJ2-1, with 13 bases lining up with TRBD2. V trimming: 4 bases; J trimming: 5 bases; junction bases outside the gene matches: 12. Germline V gene lookup returns CDR1 SGDLS and CDR2 YYNGEE. This CDR3 has 18 amino acids. The CDR3 is CASSPRTPGTSGDNEQFF. In DNA, the CDR3 is TGTGCCAGCAGCCCTCGAACCCCGGGGACTAGCGGGGACAATGAGCAGTTCTTC.

J is TRBJ2-7 and V is TRBV29-1; 7 nucleotides agree with TRBD1. Germline CDR1 is SQVTM and CDR2 is ANQGSEA. The CDR3 loop spans 13 amino acids. Trimming cost V 6 bases and J 0 bases; bases outside gene matches: 5. CDR3 coding DNA: TGCAGCGTCGGACAGGCACTCTCCTACGAGCAGTACTTC. It codes for CSVGQALSYEQYF.

This chain joins TRBV18 and TRBJ2-7, with D perhaps given as TRBD1 or TRBD2 (5 bases each). The CDR3 sequence is 15 residues long. V dropped 3 bases and J dropped 0 bases, with 12 bases sitting between them. Germline V gene data show CDR1 as KGHSH and CDR2 as LQKENI. CDR3 bases: TGTGCCAGCTCACCGCCACCCGGGACCTCCTACGAGCAGTACTTC. This codes for CASSPPPGTSYEQYF.

This clone was counted a few times. Other DNA variants within this sample encode the same CDR3. V gene TRBV29-1 combines with J gene TRBJ1-1; D uncertain. The germline CDR1 and CDR2 sequences are SQVTM and ANQGSEA. This CDR3 has 13 residues. The germline V and J ends were trimmed by 1 base and 0 bases, with 6 bases remaining between them. This CDR3 is CSVEGVLNTEAFF. CDR3 in DNA: TGCAGCGTTGAAGGGGTCTTGAACACTGAAGCTTTCTTT.

J is TRBJ2-3 and V is TRBV19; TRBD2 might be the D (6 bases). This CDR3 has 14 amino acids. The V end was cut by 11 bases, the J end by 2 bases, with 17 bases between. CDR1 is LNHDA and CDR2 is SQIVND in the germline V gene (reference sequence). CDR3 bases: TGTGCCGCGGCAGGTAGCGGATTCACAGATACGCAGTATTTT. Translation gives CAAAGSGFTDTQYF.

The rearrangement joins TRBV5-6 to TRBJ1-2; 9 bases align to TRBD1. The germline CDR1 and CDR2 sequences are SGHDT and YYEEEE. Trimming at V came to 3 bases and at J to 3 bases, leaving 3 bases not matched to a gene. This CDR3 has 14 amino acids. CDR3 sequence: CASSWRDRDYGYTF. The CDR3, as DNA: TGTGCCAGCAGCTGGCGGGACAGGGACTATGGCTACACCTTC.

The CDR3 DNA reads as TGTGCCAGCAGCCCCGACAGGGCGGATTCACCCCTCCACTTT. Amino acid sequence: CASSPDRADSPLHF. V is TRBV6-5 and J is TRBJ1-6; the match to TRBD1 covers 7 bases. With V trimmed by 6 bases and J by 8 bases, 7 bases remained unmatched. CDR1 and CDR2 from the germline V gene are MNHEY and SVGAGI. This CDR3 region has 14 residues.

This clone was detected once. The sample contains more than one DNA sequence encoding this CDR3. The V and J genes are TRBV4-1 and TRBJ2-2, with a possible D match to TRBD2 (7 bases). CDR3 size: 17 residues. With 0 bases removed from V and 0 bases from J, the gap between germline ends came to 11 bases. Germline CDR1 MGHRA, CDR2 YSYEKL. CDR3 amino acids: CASSQEGGGANTGELFF. The CDR3 DNA reads as TGCGCCAGCAGCCAAGAAGGAGGGGGGGCGAACACCGGGGAGCTGTTTTTT.

The chain employs TRBV5-4 and TRBJ1-4, with D hard to call. Looked up from germline, CDR1 is SGHNT and CDR2 is YYREEE (reference sequence). This CDR3 spans 15 amino acids. V was trimmed by 0 bases and J by 6 bases, leaving 12 bases between them. The CDR3 reads CASSLGFAEYEKLFF. The CDR3 bases are TGTGCCAGCAGCTTGGGATTTGCAGAGTATGAAAAACTGTTTTTT.

V usage is TRBV11-2 and J usage is TRBJ2-2; 7 bases align to TRBD2. Germline V gene data show CDR1 as SGHAT and CDR2 as FQNNGV. The V segment lost 6 bases and the J segment 2 bases; nucleotides outside the gene matches: 6. This CDR3 has 15 amino acids. The CDR3 spells CASRSPGGNTGELFF. CDR3 DNA: TGTGCCAGCAGGAGCCCGGGGGGAAACACCGGGGAGCTGTTTTTT.

This chain joins TRBV7-6 and TRBJ1-1; 9 bases align to TRBD1. V trimming: 0 bases; J trimming: 3 bases; junction bases outside the gene matches: 2. The CDR3 extends over 15 amino acids. Germline CDR1 SGHVS, CDR2 FNYEAQ. Here the CDR3 DNA reads TGTGCCAGCAGCTTAGCCGGACAGGGGTACACTGAAGCTTTCTTT. It encodes CASSLAGQGYTEAFF. Variable domain in full (rest from reference TRBV7-6 and TRBJ1-1): GAGVSQSPRYKVTKRGQDVALRCDPISGHVSLYWYRQALGQGPEFLTYFNYEAQQDKSGLPNDRFSAERPEGSISTLTIQRTEQRDSAMYRCASSLAGQGYTEAFFGQGTRLTVV.

On this clone: The sample carries other DNA sequences with the same CDR3. The rearrangement links TRBV7-9 to TRBJ2-5; 9 bases line up with TRBD1. The CDR3 contains 15 residues. V trimming: 1 base; J trimming: 2 bases; junction bases outside the gene matches: 2. CDR1 is SEHNR, CDR2 FQNEAQ, per germline (reference sequence). CDR3 residues: CASSLGDRVQETQYF. DNA for the CDR3: TGTGCCAGCAGCTTAGGGGACAGGGTGCAAGAGACCCAGTACTTC. The complete variable domain, with remaining parts taken from reference TRBV7-9 and TRBJ2-5, reads DTGVSQNPRHKITKRGQNVTFRCDPISEHNRLYWYRQTLGQGPEFLTYFQNEAQLEKSRLLSDRFSAERPKGSFSTLEIQRTEQGDSAMYLCASSLGDRVQETQYFGPGTRLLVL.

V usage is TRBV27 and J usage is TRBJ1-4, with 7 bases fitting TRBD1. The CDR3 consists of 18 residues. V trimming: 2 bases; J trimming: 7 bases; junction bases outside the gene matches: 16. Germline V CDR1 and CDR2: MNHEY, SMNVEV (reference sequence). In DNA, the CDR3 is TGTGCCAGCAGTTTACACCAACAAACAGGGGTACGCGGTGAAAAACTGTTTTTT. The encoded protein is CASSLHQQTGVRGEKLFF.

On this clone: This sample includes further DNA sequences coding for the same CDR3. CDR3 nucleotides: TGTGCCAGCTCACCGACCGCGGGGATGAACACTGAAGCTTTCTTT. Residues: CASSPTAGMNTEAFF. The chain joins TRBV18 to TRBJ1-1; the D is unclear. V lost 3 bases, J lost 0 bases, and 11 bases lay in between. This CDR3 is built from 15 residues. The germline gives CDR1 KGHSH, CDR2 LQKENI.

V usage is TRBV12-5 and J usage is TRBJ2-1; no reliable D call. Trimming removed 1 base at V and 8 bases at J, with 9 bases between. The CDR3 is 13 residues long. In germline, CDR1 is LGHNT, CDR2 FRNRAP. The CDR3 region has the DNA TGTGCTAGTGGTTTGGGGTACTTTGATGAGCAGTTCTTC. Its protein is CASGLGYFDEQFF.

The chain employs TRBV7-9 and TRBJ2-3; D might be TRBD1 (6 bases). This CDR3 is built from 14 residues. The germline CDR1 and CDR2 sequences are SEHNR and FQNEAQ (reference sequence). With 4 bases removed from V and 5 bases from J, the gap between germline ends came to 13 bases. The CDR3 bases are TGTGCCAGCAGCTGGGCAGGGGCATTAGATACGCAGTATTTT. Translated: CASSWAGALDTQYF.

This chain links TRBV7-3 with TRBJ1-1; 11 nucleotides agree with TRBD1. Germline V gene lookup returns CDR1 SGHTA and CDR2 FQGTGA. The CDR3 spans 15 residues. V shed 8 bases, J shed 3 bases, and the junction held 8 bases outside the gene matches. The CDR3 protein is CASSRTGGVDTEAFF. CDR3 coding DNA: TGTGCCAGCTCGCGGACAGGGGGCGTTGACACTGAAGCTTTCTTT.

The rearrangement links TRBV28 to TRBJ2-5, with a possible D match to TRBD2 (6 bases). Germline V CDR1 and CDR2: MDHEN, SYDVKM. Trimming cost V 7 bases and J 7 bases, with 19 bases left between them. This CDR3 spans 14 amino acids. The CDR3 DNA is TGTGCCAGCACTACACCCGGGCGGGGAGGGACCCAGTACTTC. This codes for CASTTPGRGGTQYF.

This chain joins TRBV2 and TRBJ2-5; D gene uncertain. This CDR3 is built from 14 residues. Germline V gene data show CDR1 as SNHLY and CDR2 as FYNNEI. The V end lost 3 bases, the J end lost 0 bases, and 8 bases lay between the germline ends. CDR3 sequence: CASSERLNQETQYF. The CDR3 coding sequence is TGTGCCAGCAGTGAGAGACTTAACCAAGAGACCCAGTACTTC.

The J gene is TRBJ1-5, the V gene TRBV15; D uncertain. V lost 0 bases to trimming and J lost 5 bases, with 14 bases between them. Per germline, CDR1 LNHNV and CDR2 YYDKDF (reference sequence). The CDR3 has 16 amino acids. CDR3 residues: CATSRDRPGIDQPQHF. The CDR3 bases are TGTGCCACCAGCAGAGATCGCCCGGGGATAGATCAGCCCCAGCATTTT. The complete variable domain, with remaining parts taken from reference TRBV15 and TRBJ1-5, reads DAMVIQNPRYQVTQFGKPVTLSCSQTLNHNVMYWYQQKSSQAPKLLFHYYDKDFNNEADTPDNFQSRRPNTSFCFLDIRSPGLGDTAMYLCATSRDRPGIDQPQHFGDGTRLSIL.

V is TRBV18 and J is TRBJ2-1; D possibly matches TRBD1 or TRBD2 (5 bases each). The germline V and J ends were trimmed by 9 bases and 6 bases, with 9 bases remaining between them. The CDR3 length is 11 residues. Germline CDR1 is KGHSH and CDR2 is LQKENI. CDR3 sequence (DNA): TGTGCCAGTTGGGGGACCAATGAGCAGTTCTTC. This translates into CASWGTNEQFF.

This clone showed up just once. The rearrangement links TRBV9 to TRBJ2-5; no clear D gene. Germline V gives CDR1 SGDLS, CDR2 YYNGEE. Trimming stripped 3 bases from V and 5 bases from J, with 11 bases between. The CDR3 totals 13 residues. CDR3: CASSGPAAETQYF. CDR3 bases: TGTGCCAGCAGCGGGCCTGCCGCGGAGACCCAGTACTTC.

This chain connects TRBV7-3 to TRBJ1-1; D gene unclear. The CDR3 length is 15 residues. V lost 1 base, J lost 2 bases, and 11 bases lay in between. The germline V gene has CDR1 SGHTA and CDR2 FQGTGA. Here the CDR3 DNA reads TGTGCCAGCAGCTTAAATAGGGTCGCCAACACTGAAGCTTTCTTT. Translating gives CASSLNRVANTEAFF.

V usage is TRBV11-2 and J usage is TRBJ2-2; D is ambiguous. Looked up from germline, CDR1 is SGHAT and CDR2 is FQNNGV. This CDR3 is 11 amino acids long. V lost 6 bases, J lost 3 bases, and 2 bases lay in between. This CDR3 is CASRDTGELFF. The CDR3 DNA reads TGTGCCAGCAGAGACACCGGGGAGCTGTTTTTT.

This clone was detected only once. Other DNA sequences in the sample encode the same CDR3. The chain is built from TRBV5-1 and TRBJ2-5; D is perhaps TRBD1 (9 bases). The CDR3 has 14 amino acids. V shed 4 bases and J shed 5 bases, with 15 bases lying between them. Germline CDR1 and CDR2: SGHRS and YFSETQ. This chain's CDR3 is CASSRSGTGETQYF. The CDR3 DNA reads as TGCGCCAGCAGCCGTAGCGGGACAGGGGAGACCCAGTACTTC.

The CDR3 DNA reads TGTGCCTGGAGCTTCGGGGCCGGGAGAGTCGGAGAGACCCAGTACTTC. Translated: CAWSFGAGRVGETQYF. V gene TRBV30 combines with J gene TRBJ2-5; tentatively, D is TRBD2 (6 bases). The CDR3 extends over 16 amino acids. V shed 3 bases and J shed 4 bases, with 21 bases lying between them. Germline CDR1 GTSNPN, CDR2 SVGIG (reference sequence).

V is TRBV27 and J is TRBJ1-2; no reliable D call. V was cut by 9 bases and J by 6 bases, with 17 bases left in between. Germline CDR1 MNHEY, CDR2 SMNVEV (reference sequence). This CDR3 is built from 13 residues. The CDR3 here is CASRARLGDGYTF. Written as DNA, the CDR3 is TGTGCCAGTAGAGCACGACTTGGGGATGGCTACACCTTC.

The chain couples TRBV7-3 to TRBJ2-5; D may be TRBD1 (6 bases). Trimming pared 0 bases from V and 1 base from J, leaving 15 bases between. This CDR3 has 17 amino acids. From germline, CDR1 is SGHTA and CDR2 FQGTGA. For the CDR3, the DNA is TGTGCCAGCAGCTTAACCGGCACAGGGTTTCTCCAAGAGACCCAGTACTTC. Its translation is CASSLTGTGFLQETQYF. Supplemented by reference TRBV7-3 and TRBJ2-5, the full variable domain reads GAGVSQTPSNKVTEKGKYVELRCDPISGHTALYWYRQSLGQGPEFLIYFQGTGAADDSGLPNDRFFAVRPEGSVSTLKIQRTERGDSAVYLCASSLTGTGFLQETQYFGPGTRLLVL.

This clone was detected once. The chain combines TRBV2 with TRBJ1-2, with 9 bases matching TRBD1. V was pared by 8 bases and J by 8 bases, with 6 bases of the junction left unmatched. Germline V lookup: CDR1 SNHLY, CDR2 FYNNEI. The length of the CDR3 is 12 residues. The CDR3 DNA reads TGTGCCAGCCGACAGGGGGTGGAGGGCTACACCTTC. This encodes CASRQGVEGYTF.